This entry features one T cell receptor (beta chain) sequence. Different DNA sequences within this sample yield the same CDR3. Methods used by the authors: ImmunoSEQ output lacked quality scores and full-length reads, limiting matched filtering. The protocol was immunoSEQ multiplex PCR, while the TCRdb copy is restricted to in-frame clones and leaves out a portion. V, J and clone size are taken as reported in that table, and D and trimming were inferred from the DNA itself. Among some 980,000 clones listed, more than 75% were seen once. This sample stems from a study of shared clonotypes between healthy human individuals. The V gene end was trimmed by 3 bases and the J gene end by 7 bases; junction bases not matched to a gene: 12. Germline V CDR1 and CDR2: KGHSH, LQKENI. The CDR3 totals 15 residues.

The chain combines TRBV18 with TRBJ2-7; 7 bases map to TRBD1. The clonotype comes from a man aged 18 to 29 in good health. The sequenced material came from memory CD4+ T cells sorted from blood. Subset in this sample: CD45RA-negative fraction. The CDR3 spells CASSPPETGRREQYF. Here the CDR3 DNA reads TGTGCCAGCTCACCTCCGGAGACAGGGAGAAGGGAGCAGTACTTC.